This passage covers 4 T cell receptor beta chains from one sample sequenced in a study of T cells in women clearing cervical HPV infection. Profiling relied on immunoSEQ multiplex PCR, and the TCRdb table lists in-frame clones only, not all of them. The table for this sample gives 20,000 to 25,000 clones. The source material was blood buffy coat. Source of these receptors: a woman aged 18 to 75 with a cervical HPV16 infection that either progressed to CIN3+ or cleared (not recorded which).

Comment on this clone: Read coverage stops 3 residues before the CDR3 terminus; the germline J gene supplies the remainder. This chain connects TRBV2 to TRBJ1-1; D is unresolved. CDR1 and CDR2 (germline): SNHLY, FYNNEI. The CDR3 extends over 15 amino acids. Trimming shortened V by 2 bases and J by 0 bases, and 10 bases separated the two germline ends. CDR3 in amino acids: CASSEYGSLNTEAFF. CDR3 DNA, as far as it was read: TGTGCCAGCAGTGAATATGGCTCCCTGAACACTGAA. Supplemented by reference TRBV2 and TRBJ1-1, the full variable domain reads EPEVTQTPSHQVTQMGQEVILRCVPISNHLYFYWYRQILGQKVEFLVSFYNNEISEKSEIFDDQFSVERPDGSNFTLKIRSTKLEDSAMYFCASSEYGSLNTEAFFGQGTRLTVV.

A note on this clone: The junction differs from germline at one of its ends, possibly a read error. The read terminates 3 residues before the CDR3 end, so the remaining end is supplied by the germline J gene. Other DNA sequences in this specimen translate into the identical CDR3. The chain employs TRBV10-2 and TRBJ2-7; possible D gene TRBD2, 6 bases. The CDR3 contains 15 residues. CDR1 is WSHSY and CDR2 is SAAADI in the germline V gene. This chain's CDR3 is CASSEGSGTFYEQYF. Partial CDR3 DNA: TGCGCTAGCAGTGAGGGTAGCGGAACGTTCTACGAG.

A remark on this clone: From the germline J gene comes the end of the CDR3, since the read stops 3 residues before it. J is TRBJ1-1 and V is TRBV18, with a tentative D call TRBD1 (5 bases). This CDR3 comprises 13 residues. With 8 bases removed from V and 0 bases from J, the gap between germline ends came to 10 bases. Germline-derived CDR1 and CDR2 are KGHSH and LQKENI. Partial CDR3 DNA: TGTGCCAGCAAAGGGGAAGTGAACACTGAA. Amino acid sequence: CASKGEVNTE. The CDR3, in full, reads CASKGEVNTEAFF.

In regard to this clone: The read stops 3 residues short of the end of the CDR3; the missing end is completed from the germline J gene. The V call is TRBV7-2, the J call TRBJ2-3; D may be TRBD1 (7 bases). CDR1 is SGHTA, CDR2 FQGNSA, per germline. There are 14 residues in the CDR3. CDR3 DNA (partial): TGTGCCAGCAGACTACGACAGGGAGGTGAGACG. Protein product: CASRLRQGGET. The complete CDR3 sequence is CASRLRQGGETQYF.